The source of this T cell receptor beta chain is a study of cytomegalovirus exposure and HLA in healthy donors. Study-wide background: The study's early data release held about 85 million unique TCRs from HLA-typed donors. Whole-study results and caveats: Usually a TCR sequence was rare, but some public TCRs were found in many donors.

The PCR had 60 Vbeta and 13 Jbeta primers. Some clones are missing from TCRdb's copy, which holds only in-frame ones; the method was immunoSEQ multiplex PCR. This sample carries 98,000 or so clones, about 80% of them seen once, and the ten largest clones take 5% to 6.5%. With 5 bases clipped from V and 3 bases from J, the junction kept 4 bases outside the gene matches. Germline V gene lookup returns CDR1 SGHNT and CDR2 YENEEA. The CDR3 is 15 amino acids. Of note for this clone: Its antigen is as yet unknown.

The clonotype comes from a man between 60 and 75 years old in good health and CMV-seropositive. This chain uses TRBV11-3 with TRBJ2-3; 11 nucleotides match TRBD2. The sample was PBMCs. In DNA form, the CDR3 reads TGTGCCAGCAGCCGTAGCGGGGGGGGTACAGATACGCAGTATTTT. Translation gives CASSRSGGGTDTQYF.